The present entry profiles one T cell receptor beta chain with its context. The patients all showed relapse after autologous stem cell transplantation, while their brentuximab vedotin exposure varied. This entry is derived from a study of PD-1 blockade in classical Hodgkin lymphoma. The CDR3 runs to 18 residues. CDR1 and CDR2 from the germline V gene are LNHNV and YYDKDF (reference sequence). V dropped 0 bases and J dropped 5; count of bases not matched to a gene: 10. Profiling relied on immunoSEQ multiplex PCR, and the TCRdb table lists in-frame clones only, not all of them. The table records around 26,000 clones, approximately 69% of them present only once.

This TCR derives from a human donor with classical Hodgkin lymphoma. The sample here was peripheral blood mononuclear cells (PBMCs), taken at baseline. The V call is TRBV15, the J call TRBJ2-2, with TRBD2 matching 9 bases. CDR3 DNA sequence: TGTGCCACCAGCAGAGATCCCGGGGGACTAGCTGGGACCGGGGAGCTGTTTTTT. Protein: CATSRDPGGLAGTGELFF.